This is a list of T cell receptor beta chains from one sample in a study of cytomegalovirus exposure and HLA in healthy donors. Using immunoSEQ multiplex PCR, the repertoire was profiled, and TCRdb retains in-frame clones only, with some absent. This table holds 150,000 to 200,000 clones, approximately 86% found once. Sequencing was performed on PBMCs. The receptors were sampled from a woman aged 18-29 years in good health and CMV-seronegative. CDR3s include the opening cysteine and the closing phenylalanine or tryptophan. D genes are given only for firm matches. Some rows mark clone size as missing; the rest say once, few, many or name a class of expanded clone.

size: -
V: TRBV4-1
D: -
J: TRBJ2-6
CDR3: CASSQAGLPINSGANVLTF
DNA: TGCGCCAGCAGCCAGGCCGGACTACCGATTAACTCTGGGGCCAACGTCCTGACTTTC

size: -
V: TRBV6-5
D: -
J: TRBJ2-7
CDR3: CASSYSPQVASYEQYF
DNA: TGTGCCAGCAGTTACTCTCCGCAGGTGGCCTCCTACGAGCAGTACTTC

size: once
V: TRBV13
D: TRBD1
J: TRBJ1-6
CDR3: CASSLGTGNNSPLHF
DNA: TGTGCCAGCAGCTTAGGGACAGGGAATAATTCACCCCTCCACTTT

size: -
V: TRBV30
D: -
J: TRBJ1-2
CDR3: CAWSRWDTAYGYTF
DNA: TGTGCCTGGAGTCGCTGGGACACTGCCTATGGCTACACCTTC

size: -
V: TRBV19
D: -
J: TRBJ2-7
CDR3: CASSIGTAREQYF
DNA: TGTGCCAGTAGTATTGGAACAGCCAGGGAGCAGTACTTC

size: -
V: TRBV19
D: -
J: TRBJ1-5
CDR3: CASRGTGGAGQPQHF
DNA: TGTGCCAGTAGGGGTACGGGGGGCGCCGGTCAGCCCCAGCATTTT

size: -
V: TRBV7-8
D: TRBD2
J: TRBJ2-3
CDR3: CASSLLRRGGGTDTQYF
DNA: TGTGCCAGCAGCTTACTTCGGCGGGGGGGCGGCACAGATACGCAGTATTTT

size: -
V: TRBV5-1
D: -
J: TRBJ2-2
CDR3: CASSFLTGNTGELFF
DNA: TGCGCCAGCAGCTTTTTGACAGGAAACACCGGGGAGCTGTTTTTT

size: -
V: TRBV9
D: TRBD1
J: TRBJ1-5
CDR3: CASSVSTGGDQPQHF
DNA: TGTGCCAGCAGCGTTTCAACAGGGGGCGATCAGCCCCAGCATTTT

size: -
V: TRBV6-5
D: -
J: TRBJ2-2
CDR3: CASSRPRAGELFF
DNA: TGTGCCAGCAGCAGGCCTCGAGCCGGGGAGCTGTTTTTT

size: -
V: TRBV27
D: TRBD1
J: TRBJ1-5
CDR3: CASRTGTGEYQPQHF
DNA: TGTGCCAGCAGGACCGGGACAGGGGAGTATCAGCCCCAGCATTTT

size: -
V: TRBV6-4
D: TRBD2
J: TRBJ2-7
CDR3: CASSGRVSGTSLYEQYF
DNA: TGTGCCAGCAGCGGAAGGGTCTCCGGGACTAGCCTCTACGAGCAGTACTTC

size: -
V: TRBV7-2
D: -
J: TRBJ2-1
CDR3: CASSPDGQYNEQFF
DNA: TGTGCCAGCAGCCCCGACGGACAGTACAATGAGCAGTTCTTC

size: -
V: TRBV10-3
D: TRBD2
J: TRBJ2-5
CDR3: CAITSGLAGGQETQYF
DNA: TGTGCCATCACCTCAGGACTAGCGGGAGGTCAAGAGACCCAGTACTTC

size: -
V: TRBV5-4
D: TRBD1
J: TRBJ2-5
CDR3: CASSFTDRGPVQETQYF
DNA: TGTGCCAGCAGCTTCACGGACAGGGGTCCAGTACAAGAGACCCAGTACTTC

size: -
V: TRBV19
D: TRBD1
J: TRBJ2-1
CDR3: CASKVQGAYNEQFF
DNA: TGTGCCAGTAAGGTGCAGGGGGCTTACAATGAGCAGTTCTTC

size: few
V: TRBV6-1
D: -
J: TRBJ1-2
CDR3: CASSTGEGFGYTF
DNA: TGTGCCAGCAGTACCGGGGAGGGTTTTGGCTACACCTTC

size: -
V: TRBV15
D: TRBD1
J: TRBJ2-7
CDR3: CATSRDGQGDEQYF
DNA: TGTGCCACCAGCAGAGACGGACAGGGTGACGAGCAGTACTTC

size: -
V: TRBV18
D: TRBD1
J: TRBJ1-3
CDR3: CASSKQGQNTIYF
DNA: TGTGCCAGCTCCAAACAGGGGCAGAACACCATATATTTT

size: few
V: TRBV6-1
D: TRBD1
J: TRBJ1-4
CDR3: CASRGQGENEKLFF
DNA: TGTGCCAGCAGGGGACAGGGAGAGAATGAAAAACTGTTTTTT

size: -
V: TRBV5-6
D: -
J: TRBJ2-7
CDR3: CASRMSGYPHYEQYF
DNA: TGTGCCAGCAGGATGTCAGGGTACCCCCATTACGAGCAGTACTTC

size: -
V: TRBV13
D: -
J: TRBJ1-2
CDR3: CASSLAGHAGYTF
DNA: TGTGCCAGCAGCTTAGCGGGTCACGCGGGCTACACCTTC

size: -
V: TRBV9
D: TRBD2
J: TRBJ2-1
CDR3: CASKRGAYNEQFF
DNA: TGTGCCAGCAAGCGGGGGGCCTACAATGAGCAGTTCTTC

size: -
V: TRBV5-8
D: TRBD1
J: TRBJ1-2
CDR3: CASSRGQGRNYGYTF
DNA: TGTGCCAGCAGCCGGGGACAGGGGAGGAACTATGGCTACACCTTC

size: -
V: TRBV5-1
D: TRBD2
J: TRBJ2-2
CDR3: CASSFGTSDTGELFF
DNA: TGCGCCAGCAGCTTTGGGACTAGTGACACCGGGGAGCTGTTTTTT

size: once
V: TRBV10-1
D: -
J: TRBJ2-7
CDR3: CASSESGTEDLTYEQYF
DNA: TGCGCCAGCAGTGAGTCGGGGACTGAGGACCTTACCTACGAGCAGTACTTC

size: -
V: TRBV5-4
D: -
J: TRBJ2-3
CDR3: CASSLEAGITDTQYF
DNA: TGTGCCAGCAGCTTGGAGGCGGGGATCACAGATACGCAGTATTTT

size: -
V: TRBV6-6
D: -
J: TRBJ1-2
CDR3: CASRPGQNYGYTF
DNA: TGTGCCAGCAGGCCCGGACAAAACTATGGCTACACCTTC

size: few
V: TRBV5-1
D: -
J: TRBJ2-1
CDR3: CASSLGVDEQFF
DNA: TGCGCCAGCAGCTTAGGGGTCGATGAGCAGTTCTTC

size: -
V: TRBV28
D: -
J: TRBJ1-1
CDR3: CASRTPGGGTEAFF
DNA: TGTGCCAGCAGAACCCCGGGGGGAGGTACTGAAGCTTTCTTT

size: -
V: TRBV5-8
D: -
J: TRBJ1-3
CDR3: CASSLAGEGNTIYF
DNA: TGTGCCAGCAGCTTGGCAGGGGAGGGAAACACCATATATTTT

size: -
V: TRBV29-1
D: TRBD1
J: TRBJ1-2
CDR3: CSVGQVGYTF
DNA: TGCAGCGTCGGACAGGTCGGCTACACCTTC

size: -
V: TRBV4-2
D: TRBD1
J: TRBJ1-6
CDR3: CASRTGDNSPLHF
DNA: TGTGCCAGCAGGACAGGGGATAATTCACCCCTCCACTTT

size: -
V: TRBV18
D: TRBD1
J: TRBJ1-6
CDR3: CASSPESAGGSPLHF
DNA: TGTGCCAGCTCACCAGAGTCCGCAGGGGGCTCACCCCTCCACTTT

size: -
V: TRBV4-3
D: -
J: TRBJ2-1
CDR3: CASSQTLAGVYNEQFF
DNA: TGCGCCAGCAGCCAAACGTTGGCAGGGGTTTACAATGAGCAGTTCTTC

size: -
V: TRBV4-1
D: -
J: TRBJ1-4
CDR3: CASSLPGDEKLFF
DNA: TGCGCCAGCAGCCTCCCCGGGGATGAAAAACTGTTTTTT

size: -
V: TRBV6-6
D: -
J: TRBJ2-5
CDR3: CASSDSDRFQETQYF
DNA: TGTGCCAGCAGTGACTCCGACAGATTCCAAGAGACCCAGTACTTC

size: -
V: TRBV19
D: -
J: TRBJ2-7
CDR3: CASSLGGRNEQYF
DNA: TGTGCCAGTAGCCTCGGGGGGCGTAACGAGCAGTACTTC

size: -
V: TRBV5-4
D: TRBD1
J: TRBJ1-4
CDR3: CASSSGQPNEKLFF
DNA: TGTGCCAGCAGTTCGGGACAGCCGAATGAAAAACTGTTTTTT

size: few
V: TRBV7-9
D: TRBD1
J: TRBJ1-2
CDR3: CASSFNGDRGQSNYGYTF
DNA: TGTGCCAGCAGCTTTAACGGCGACAGGGGGCAATCTAACTATGGCTACACCTTC

size: -
V: TRBV18
D: -
J: TRBJ2-5
CDR3: CASSRPGETQYF
DNA: TGTGCCAGCTCACGCCCCGGAGAGACCCAGTACTTC

size: once
V: TRBV7-9
D: TRBD1
J: TRBJ1-2
CDR3: CSSSFAGTGYGPNYGYTF
DNA: TGTTCCAGCAGCTTTGCCGGGACAGGGTACGGGCCTAACTATGGCTACACCTTC

size: -
V: TRBV19
D: TRBD1
J: TRBJ1-1
CDR3: CATRTGGNTEAFF
DNA: TGTGCCACGCGGACAGGGGGCAACACTGAAGCTTTCTTT

size: -
V: TRBV4-3
D: -
J: TRBJ2-5
CDR3: CASSQDGRGGVRKTQYF
DNA: TGCGCCAGCAGCCAAGATGGGAGAGGGGGGGTTCGGAAGACCCAGTACTTC

size: once
V: TRBV7-2
D: TRBD1
J: TRBJ1-1
CDR3: CASSFVGQGNTEAFF
DNA: TGTGCCAGCAGCTTCGTGGGACAGGGGAACACTGAAGCTTTCTTT

size: -
V: TRBV2
D: -
J: TRBJ2-1
CDR3: CASSEQTSSYNEQFF
DNA: TGTGCCAGCAGTGAACAAACCAGCTCCTACAATGAGCAGTTCTTC

size: -
V: TRBV6-1
D: -
J: TRBJ1-2
CDR3: CASSELQIPGYGYTF
DNA: TGTGCCAGCAGTGAACTGCAGATACCTGGCTATGGCTACACCTTC

size: -
V: TRBV19
D: TRBD2
J: TRBJ2-3
CDR3: CATRGSGRASSDTQYF
DNA: TGTGCCACTCGGGGTAGCGGGAGGGCATCGTCAGATACGCAGTATTTT

size: -
V: TRBV2
D: -
J: TRBJ1-4
CDR3: CATHRDNNEKLFF
DNA: TGTGCCACACACCGGGACAACAATGAAAAACTGTTTTTT

size: -
V: TRBV5-4
D: -
J: TRBJ2-7
CDR3: CASSLASVPYEQYF
DNA: TGTGCCAGCAGCTTGGCCTCGGTGCCCTACGAGCAGTACTTC

size: -
V: TRBV6-6
D: -
J: TRBJ2-7
CDR3: CASRFGQYHEQYF
DNA: TGTGCCAGCAGGTTCGGACAGTACCACGAGCAGTACTTC

size: -
V: TRBV6-6
D: TRBD2
J: TRBJ2-3
CDR3: CASSYYGLVADTQYF
DNA: TGTGCCAGCAGTTACTACGGACTAGTAGCAGATACGCAGTATTTT

size: -
V: TRBV10-1
D: TRBD2
J: TRBJ2-1
CDR3: CASRTLAGGQFF
DNA: TGCGCCAGCAGAACCTTAGCGGGAGGGCAGTTCTTC